This T cell receptor beta chain was documented in a study of T cells in placental villitis. Study-level background: The study compared placental TCR-beta repertoires across villitis of unknown etiology, gestational-age-matched unaffected controls, and infectious villitis to test an allograft-versus-infection hypothesis. Results the study describes overall, beyond this receptor: CMV-specific clone frequencies were lower in villitis of unknown etiology than in infectious CMV cases (approximately 0.001 vs 0.011), and villitis of unknown etiology did not differ from controls on this measure. Small amounts of decidua were contained in the paraffin blocks, so some of the captured T cells, especially in controls, may have been decidual rather than villous infiltrates. With bulk tissue sequencing, helper, regulatory or cytotoxic T cells could not be distinguished, nor could maternal versus fetal T cells, and gamma-delta receptors were excluded.

Five infectious villitis placentae, four with confirmed cytomegalovirus and one with Toxoplasma gondii, were included and were not matched to other groups. In the infectious villitis group, the mothers were found to be younger and to have smaller fetuses, and preterm delivery or intrauterine demise was recorded in a couple of cases. Placentae were collected after delivery and examined grossly and histologically before archival tissue was selected. Five 10-micron scrolls were cut from each FFPE block, and DNA was isolated using the AllPrep DNA/RNA FFPE Tissue kit. DNA concentration and purity were evaluated by NanoDrop, whereas RNA quality was assessed on a Bioanalyzer. Concerning this clone itself: Its target antigen remains unknown. Base qualities are not at hand, and no much larger clone is one base apart.

TCR-beta CDR3 regions were amplified from genomic DNA with the immunoSEQ v4 bias-controlled multiplex PCR assay, run blinded to group allocation. To estimate the quantities of nucleated cells and T cells in each sample, reference gene primers were included together with the TCR-beta primers. Sequencing of the libraries was performed on an Illumina MiSeq with a 100-cycle paired-end protocol. On the authors' methods: In the immunoSEQ Analyzer software, diversity and richness were calculated, with richness measured by iChao1 and clonality based on Pielou evenness and Shannon diversity on a 0-1 scale where a higher value means less diversity. CDR3 amino acid sequences together with V/J genes were queried against VDJdb for CMV, EBV and influenza A specificities, with confidence 3 and substitution 2 applied. The Morisita-Horn index was used to assess TCR-beta amino acid clonotype overlap between villitis of unknown etiology, infectious villitis and control repertoires. Not all clones reach the TCRdb copy of this immuneACCESS table, which keeps in-frame sequences only. Checked studies attribute under half of the gap to unresolved V genes and leave the rest unexplained. The D gene and trimming were derived from the DNA, and the V and J assignments and clone size from that table. The sample table holds 2,500 to 4,000 clones, of which about 70% were seen once. Under 20% of the sample goes to the ten largest clones.

From its cysteine to its phenylalanine, the CDR3 spans 15 amino acids. The only DNA kept is the CDR3, 45 bases in frame from the first base. The junction carries 9 bases between V and J, which are trimmed by 1 base and 0 bases respectively. In the germline V gene, CDR1 corresponds to SGHAT and CDR2 to FQNNGV. This clonotype originated in a human patient with infectious villitis; the placental T cells may come from both mother and fetus. The sequence links TRBV11-2 to TRBJ1-1; no D gene can be assigned with confidence. Input material: placental tissue containing maternal and fetal cells. The DNA reads TGTGCCAGCAGCTTAGCTACGCGGATGAACACTGAAGCTTTCTTT. It specifies CASSLATRMNTEAFF.